Listed below are T cell receptor beta chains from one sample, sequenced in a study of Ad26.COV2.S vaccination and SARS-CoV-2 variants. Data came from immunoSEQ multiplex PCR; TCRdb stores just in-frame clones and leaves some out. The table shows roughly 700,000 clones, with around 90% occurring only once. Here the sequenced sample was peripheral blood, taken in a trial of Ad26.COV2.S vaccine versus placebo. These receptors were obtained from a person aged 18-65 years who received the Ad26.COV2.S COVID-19 vaccine or a placebo. Both conserved end residues are part of each CDR3. The order of the fields is CDR3 length, V gene, clone size, J gene, D gene, CDR3 protein, CDR3 DNA. The D gene is left open where the match is weak. Clone size, where shown, is once, few, many, or a class for clones that have expanded.

len: 15
v_gene: TRBV19
abundance: NA
j_gene: TRBJ1-1
d_gene: TRBD1
CDR3aa: CASSKGGVVRTEAFF
CDR3nt: TGTGCCAGTAGTAAAGGGGGCGTCGTGCGCACTGAAGCTTTCTTT

len: 14
v_gene: TRBV2
abundance: once
j_gene: TRBJ1-5
d_gene: TRBD1
CDR3aa: CASSSDRGNQPQHF
CDR3nt: TGTGCCAGCAGCTCCGACAGGGGGAATCAGCCCCAGCATTTT

len: 15
v_gene: TRBV25-1
abundance: once
j_gene: TRBJ1-2
d_gene: NA
CDR3aa: CASSHLTATTYGYTF
CDR3nt: TGTGCCAGCAGTCACCTGACCGCTACTACCTATGGCTACACCTTC

len: 15
v_gene: TRBV19
abundance: NA
j_gene: TRBJ1-6
d_gene: NA
CDR3aa: CASSTSPGVNSPLHF
CDR3nt: TGTGCCAGTAGTACCAGCCCAGGAGTTAATTCACCCCTCCACTTT

len: 17
v_gene: TRBV7-2
abundance: NA
j_gene: TRBJ1-6
d_gene: NA
CDR3aa: CASSLGRASSYNSPLHF
CDR3nt: TGTGCCAGCAGCTTAGGCAGGGCGAGCTCCTATAATTCACCCCTCCACTTT

len: 14
v_gene: TRBV5-1
abundance: NA
j_gene: TRBJ1-2
d_gene: NA
CDR3aa: CASSLGQDVGGYTF
CDR3nt: TGCGCCAGCAGCTTGGGACAGGACGTGGGAGGCTACACCTTC

len: 14
v_gene: TRBV10-2
abundance: NA
j_gene: TRBJ2-1
d_gene: NA
CDR3aa: CASSGGYSYNEQFF
CDR3nt: TGCGCCAGCAGTGGAGGATACTCCTACAATGAGCAGTTCTTC

len: 12
v_gene: TRBV30
abundance: NA
j_gene: TRBJ1-1
d_gene: TRBD1
CDR3aa: CAWSEGTAEAFF
CDR3nt: TGTGCCTGGAGTGAGGGGACAGCTGAAGCTTTCTTT

len: 15
v_gene: TRBV7-2
abundance: NA
j_gene: TRBJ2-1
d_gene: TRBD2
CDR3aa: CASSLGREKYNEQFF
CDR3nt: TGTGCCAGCAGCTTGGGGCGGGAGAAGTACAATGAGCAGTTCTTC

len: 15
v_gene: TRBV5-1
abundance: NA
j_gene: TRBJ2-6
d_gene: NA
CDR3aa: CASSLDTSGANVLTF
CDR3nt: TGCGCCAGCAGCTTGGATACGTCTGGGGCCAACGTCCTGACTTTC

len: 12
v_gene: TRBV29-1
abundance: NA
j_gene: TRBJ2-2
d_gene: NA
CDR3aa: CSVEIDTGELFF
CDR3nt: TGCAGCGTTGAAATCGACACCGGGGAGCTGTTTTTT

len: 12
v_gene: TRBV4-3
abundance: NA
j_gene: TRBJ2-3
d_gene: NA
CDR3aa: CASSPRGDTQYF
CDR3nt: TGCGCCAGCAGCCCTCGGGGAGATACGCAGTATTTT

len: 15
v_gene: TRBV4-2
abundance: NA
j_gene: TRBJ2-1
d_gene: NA
CDR3aa: CASSQGQGAYNEQFF
CDR3nt: TGTGCCAGCAGCCAAGGTCAGGGAGCTTACAATGAGCAGTTCTTC

len: 14
v_gene: TRBV21-1
abundance: NA
j_gene: TRBJ2-4
d_gene: NA
CDR3aa: CASSPRVGKNIQYF
CDR3nt: TGTGCCAGCAGCCCGAGGGTTGGCAAAAACATTCAGTACTTC

len: 18
v_gene: TRBV3-1/TRBV3-2
abundance: NA
j_gene: TRBJ2-6
d_gene: NA
CDR3aa: CASSLRGAGSPGANVLTF
CDR3nt: TGTGCCAGCAGCCTACGGGGGGCGGGGAGTCCTGGGGCCAACGTCCTGACTTTC

len: 16
v_gene: TRBV4-3
abundance: NA
j_gene: TRBJ2-3
d_gene: NA
CDR3aa: CASSKGRDTNTDTQYF
CDR3nt: TGCGCCAGCAGCAAAGGCCGGGACACCAACACAGATACGCAGTATTTT

len: 16
v_gene: TRBV4-3
abundance: NA
j_gene: TRBJ1-4
d_gene: TRBD1
CDR3aa: CASSQGSGQGGEKLFF
CDR3nt: TGCGCCAGCAGCCAAGGGTCTGGCCAGGGGGGTGAAAAACTGTTTTTT

len: 17
v_gene: TRBV7-2
abundance: NA
j_gene: TRBJ1-3
d_gene: TRBD1
CDR3aa: CASSLALVRDRGNTIYF
CDR3nt: TGTGCCAGCAGCTTAGCGCTGGTCCGGGACAGGGGTAACACCATATATTTT

len: 15
v_gene: TRBV5-1
abundance: NA
j_gene: TRBJ2-1
d_gene: TRBD2
CDR3aa: CASSLWVAGEGEQFF
CDR3nt: TGCGCCAGCAGCCTGTGGGTAGCGGGAGAGGGTGAGCAGTTCTTC

len: 13
v_gene: TRBV19
abundance: NA
j_gene: TRBJ1-5
d_gene: NA
CDR3aa: CASSPGVNQPQHF
CDR3nt: TGTGCCAGTAGCCCTGGGGTGAATCAGCCCCAGCATTTT

len: 18
v_gene: TRBV19
abundance: NA
j_gene: TRBJ1-3
d_gene: NA
CDR3aa: CASSPSPKTSVSGNTIYF
CDR3nt: TGTGCCAGTAGTCCCTCCCCCAAGACAAGCGTCTCTGGAAACACCATATATTTT

len: 15
v_gene: TRBV13
abundance: NA
j_gene: TRBJ2-1
d_gene: NA
CDR3aa: CASSLGEDFYNEQFF
CDR3nt: TGTGCCAGCAGCTTAGGGGAGGACTTTTACAATGAGCAGTTCTTC

len: 18
v_gene: TRBV7-2
abundance: NA
j_gene: TRBJ1-1
d_gene: TRBD1
CDR3aa: CASSFAGTGGVMNTEAFF
CDR3nt: TGTGCCAGCAGCTTTGCCGGGACAGGGGGAGTAATGAACACTGAAGCTTTCTTT

len: 13
v_gene: TRBV11-1
abundance: NA
j_gene: TRBJ2-5
d_gene: NA
CDR3aa: CASSSTGKETQYF
CDR3nt: TGTGCCAGCAGCTCTACGGGAAAAGAGACCCAGTACTTC

len: 13
v_gene: TRBV12-5
abundance: NA
j_gene: TRBJ2-7
d_gene: NA
CDR3aa: CASGLEVLDEQYF
CDR3nt: TGTGCTAGTGGTTTGGAGGTCCTGGACGAGCAGTACTTC

len: 13
v_gene: TRBV5-4
abundance: NA
j_gene: TRBJ1-4
d_gene: TRBD1
CDR3aa: CASTWDRGEKLFF
CDR3nt: TGTGCCAGCACGTGGGACAGGGGAGAAAAACTGTTTTTT

len: 16
v_gene: TRBV6-5
abundance: NA
j_gene: TRBJ2-5
d_gene: TRBD2
CDR3aa: CASSYGTSGTRETQYF
CDR3nt: TGTGCCAGCAGTTACGGGACTAGCGGGACACGGGAGACCCAGTACTTC

len: 15
v_gene: TRBV7-8
abundance: NA
j_gene: TRBJ2-7
d_gene: NA
CDR3aa: CASSLAEGGANEQYF
CDR3nt: TGTGCCAGCAGCTTAGCGGAAGGGGGGGCAAACGAGCAGTACTTC

len: 15
v_gene: TRBV6-2/TRBV6-3
abundance: few
j_gene: TRBJ2-3
d_gene: TRBD1
CDR3aa: CASSYRDRGTDTQYF
CDR3nt: TGTGCCAGCAGTTACCGGGACAGGGGCACAGATACGCAGTATTTT

len: 15
v_gene: TRBV27
abundance: NA
j_gene: TRBJ2-1
d_gene: TRBD2
CDR3aa: CASSVGRPSYNEQFF
CDR3nt: TGTGCCAGCAGCGTCGGGAGGCCTTCCTACAATGAGCAGTTCTTC

len: 14
v_gene: TRBV6-4
abundance: NA
j_gene: TRBJ2-1
d_gene: NA
CDR3aa: CASSDSGSRGEQFF
CDR3nt: TGTGCCAGCAGTGACTCAGGGAGTCGGGGGGAGCAGTTCTTC

len: 15
v_gene: TRBV9
abundance: NA
j_gene: TRBJ2-7
d_gene: TRBD2
CDR3aa: CASSAGTSDYYEQYF
CDR3nt: TGTGCCAGCAGCGCCGGGACTAGCGATTACTACGAGCAGTACTTC